Each of the 27 T cell receptor beta chains below was sequenced from the same sample in a study of patients and donors after allogeneic stem cell transplantation (dated by TCRdb to the early 2020s). To prepare the library, RT-PCR was applied. TCRdb names NextSeq 550 as the instrument used. Starting from the raw public reads, TCRdb applied fastp trimming at Q25, assembled clones with MiXCR and retained in-frame beta chains. Each CDR3 protein appears once, grouped with its most common genes and DNA. Here the sample has about 110,000 distinct CDR3 sequences; 35% occur a single time. The ten largest clones take up 25% to 35% of the sample. Sequencing was done on a sample of blood, either unsorted or a sorted T cell fraction (not recorded which). Receptors were obtained from a human donor who was either an allogeneic HSCT recipient or a stem cell or donor lymphocyte infusion donor (not recorded which). It is not recorded whose cells these are; they may come from a transplant donor.

The V and J genes are TRBV7-9 and TRBJ2-3, with D uncertain. Germline assignment: CDR1 SEHNR and CDR2 FQNEAQ (reference sequence). The CDR3 loop spans 16 amino acids. Trimming shortened V by 2 bases and J by 4 bases, and 16 bases separated the two germline ends. DNA for the CDR3: TGTGCCAGCAGCTTATCGAGGATCCCAGCGCCAGATACGCAGTATTTT. Translation: CASSLSRIPAPDTQYF.

The chain uses TRBV12-5 and TRBJ2-7; weak D call: TRBD1 (6 bases). Trimming stripped 4 bases from V and 5 bases from J, with 12 bases between. This CDR3 spans 13 amino acids. The V gene's germline CDR1 is LGHNT and CDR2 FRNRAP. DNA of the CDR3: TGTGCTAGTGGTTCCCCAGGGGAAAACGAGCAGTACTTC. The encoded protein is CASGSPGENEQYF.

The V gene is TRBV5-6, the J gene TRBJ1-2, with 7 bases fitting TRBD1. Germline V gives CDR1 SGHDT, CDR2 YYEEEE. The V gene end was trimmed by 4 bases and the J gene end by 6 bases; junction bases not matched to a gene: 6. The CDR3 runs to 13 residues. The CDR3 bases are TGTGCCAGCAGCCATACAGGGGTTGATGGCTACACCTTC. Residues: CASSHTGVDGYTF.

This clonotype was observed at least ten times. The chain links TRBV7-9 to TRBJ1-6; no reliable D call. This CDR3 comprises 13 residues. Per germline, CDR1 SEHNR and CDR2 FQNEAQ (reference sequence). V lost 3 bases, J lost 9 bases, and 9 bases lay in between. Here the CDR3 reads CASSLATVSPLHF. CDR3 nucleotide sequence: TGTGCCAGCAGCTTGGCAACGGTTTCACCCCTCCACTTT.

This chain uses TRBV6-1 with TRBJ1-5; possibly TRBD1 for D (6 bases). This CDR3 spans 15 amino acids. Germline V gene data show CDR1 as MNHNS and CDR2 as SASEGT. Between the trimmed V and J ends, which lost 0 bases and 5 bases, there was a span of 11 bases. The CDR3 is CASSEAGGRDQPQHF. CDR3 nucleotide sequence: TGTGCCAGCAGTGAAGCAGGGGGTAGGGATCAGCCCCAGCATTTT.

This clonotype was seen a handful of times. CDR3 sequence (DNA): TGTGCCAGCAGCCCGGACGCAAGCTTCTCACCCCTCCACTTT. Translation gives CASSPDASFSPLHF. This chain links TRBV12-3 or TRBV12-4 with TRBJ1-6; D is undetermined. Trimming removed 6 bases from V and 10 bases from J, with 16 bases in between. The CDR3 consists of 14 residues.

V usage is TRBV27 and J usage is TRBJ2-3, with 10 nucleotides matching TRBD2. The length of the CDR3 is 18 residues. The germline CDR1 and CDR2 sequences are MNHEY and SMNVEV (reference sequence). Trimming cost V 5 bases and J 2 bases; bases outside gene matches: 13. CDR3 bases: TGTGCCAGCAGTAAGCGCTGGATTAGCGGGAGGTTCACAGATACGCAGTATTTT. Amino acid sequence: CASSKRWISGRFTDTQYF.

V usage is TRBV20-1 and J usage is TRBJ2-7; weak D call: TRBD2 (6 bases). CDR1 DFQATT and CDR2 SNEGSKA come from the germline V gene (reference sequence). The ends were cut back, 3 bases at V and 7 bases at J, with 10 bases in the middle. This CDR3 has 11 amino acids. The CDR3 coding sequence is TGCAGTGCTAGCGAGGGGAGGGAGCAGTACTTC. This translates into CSASEGREQYF.

The CDR3 sequence: CASSLVGTPWGGTDTQYF. The CDR3 DNA follows: TGTGCCAGCAGCTTAGTGGGGACACCTTGGGGGGGCACAGATACGCAGTATTTT. The V and J genes are TRBV7-2 and TRBJ2-3; either TRBD1 or TRBD2 may supply D (6 bases each). CDR1 and CDR2 (germline): SGHTA, FQGNSA. Trimming shortened V by 1 base and J by 1 base, and 18 bases separated the two germline ends. This CDR3 contains 18 residues. Full variable domain (rest looked up from reference TRBV7-2 and TRBJ2-3): GAGVSQSPSNKVTEKGKDVELRCDPISGHTALYWYRQSLGQGLEFLIYFQGNSAPDKSGLPSDRFSAERTGGSVSTLTIQRTQQEDSAVYLCASSLVGTPWGGTDTQYFGPGTRLTVL.

In this sample, this clonotype turned up a few times. The chain employs TRBV20-1 and TRBJ1-1; D is uncertain. Germline V lookup: CDR1 DFQATT, CDR2 SNEGSKA (reference sequence). The CDR3 is made up of 13 amino acids. With 5 bases removed from V and 1 base from J, the gap between germline ends came to 11 bases. The CDR3 loop reads CSARTLRNTEAFF. In nucleotides, the CDR3 is TGCAGTGCTCGGACCCTAAGGAACACTGAAGCTTTCTTT.

The V call is TRBV12-3 or TRBV12-4, the J call TRBJ1-5, with 11 nucleotides matching TRBD1. The V gene end was trimmed by 6 bases and the J gene end by 4 bases; junction bases not matched to a gene: 5. This CDR3 has 15 amino acids. The CDR3 coding sequence is TGTGCCAGCAGCCGGGACAGGGGGTTGAATCAGCCCCAGCATTTT. Protein: CASSRDRGLNQPQHF.

This chain joins TRBV6-2 or TRBV6-3 and TRBJ2-7, with no clear D. Germline V gene data show CDR1 as MNHEY and CDR2 as SVGEGT. V gave up 11 bases and J gave up 2 bases, with 16 bases separating them. The CDR3 is 13 amino acids. This chain's CDR3 is CALKKASTYEQYF. The CDR3 DNA follows: TGTGCCCTCAAAAAGGCCTCCACCTACGAGCAGTACTTC.

This clonotype was observed a few times. The CDR3 DNA sequence: TGTGCCACCAGTGACTCGAGACAGGGTAGCAATCAGCCCCAGCATTTT. This codes for CATSDSRQGSNQPQHF. This chain joins TRBV24-1 and TRBJ1-5; 7 bases are shared with TRBD1. Germline CDR1 reads KGHDR; CDR2 reads SFDVKD. J was trimmed by 0 bases and V by 4 bases; bases with no gene match: 5. CDR3 length: 16 amino acids.

The chain combines TRBV5-1 with TRBJ1-1, with D unresolved. Trimming stripped 0 bases from V and 5 bases from J, with 8 bases between. The CDR3 spans 13 residues. The germline gives CDR1 SGHRS, CDR2 YFSETQ. The CDR3 loop is CASSLVGRTEAFF. The CDR3, as DNA: TGCGCCAGCAGCTTGGTAGGGAGGACTGAAGCTTTCTTT.

This clonotype was seen a few times. The rearrangement joins TRBV7-3 to TRBJ1-3; D unresolved. The CDR3 has 13 amino acids. In germline, CDR1 is SGHTA, CDR2 FQGTGA. Trimming removed 0 bases at V and 2 bases at J, with 2 bases between. CDR3 nucleotide sequence: TGTGCCAGCAGCTTAACGGCTGGAAACACCATATATTTT. Protein sequence: CASSLTAGNTIYF.

The chain carries TRBV6-2 or TRBV6-3 and TRBJ2-1; D gene uncertain. In germline, CDR1 is MNHEY, CDR2 SVGEGT. The CDR3 is made up of 11 amino acids. Trimming cost V 5 bases and J 12 bases, with 11 bases left between them. The CDR3 region is CASSQPKRQFF. For the CDR3, the DNA is TGTGCCAGCAGTCAGCCAAAAAGGCAGTTCTTC.

The rearrangement links TRBV7-8 to TRBJ1-5; 9 bases map to TRBD1. From germline, CDR1 is SGHVS and CDR2 FQNEAQ. The CDR3 is made up of 14 amino acids. The J segment lost 7 bases and the V segment lost 4 bases, leaving 5 bases of the junction unmatched. CDR3 amino acids: CASSSDRGFQPQHF. The CDR3 bases are TGTGCCAGCAGCTCTGACAGGGGGTTCCAGCCCCAGCATTTT.

The chain uses TRBV25-1 and TRBJ2-1; D is uncertain. The CDR3 is made up of 14 amino acids. CDR1 MGHDK and CDR2 SYGVNS come from the germline V gene. Trimming took off 2 bases at V and 3 bases at J, with 8 bases between the two ends. CDR3 coding DNA: TGTGCCAGCAGTGAACGCGGAATCTACAATGAGCAGTTCTTC. Encoded protein: CASSERGIYNEQFF.

This clonotype was recorded only once. The rearrangement joins TRBV9 to TRBJ2-5; D is perhaps TRBD2 (5 bases). The CDR3 sequence is 16 residues long. Germline V CDR1 and CDR2: SGDLS, YYNGEE. Deletions cut 0 bases from V and 1 base from J, with 13 bases between. This CDR3 reads CASSVAPAEIQETQYF. The CDR3 DNA follows: TGTGCCAGCAGCGTAGCTCCAGCGGAGATCCAAGAGACCCAGTACTTC.

The chain couples TRBV7-2 to TRBJ1-3; D is possibly TRBD1 (5 bases). CDR1 is SGHTA and CDR2 is FQGNSA in the germline V gene. The V gene lost 2 bases and the J gene lost 8 bases, with 13 bases spanning the gap. CDR3 length equals 14 residues. The CDR3, as DNA: TGTGCCAGCAGCTTAAGGGACCCTTGGGACACCATATATTTT. Translated: CASSLRDPWDTIYF.

The gene calls are TRBV29-1 and TRBJ2-2; maybe TRBD1 (5 bases). The CDR3 is 12 residues long. Germline CDR1 SQVTM, CDR2 ANQGSEA. Between the trimmed V and J ends, which lost 5 bases and 4 bases, there was a span of 8 bases. CDR3 sequence: CSVPGLTGELFF. CDR3 DNA: TGCAGCGTTCCAGGGCTCACCGGGGAGCTGTTTTTT.

V is TRBV20-1 and J is TRBJ2-2; 8 bases agree with TRBD2. The CDR3 is 16 amino acids. The J segment lost 1 base and the V segment lost 6 bases, leaving 10 bases of the junction unmatched. In germline, CDR1 is DFQATT, CDR2 SNEGSKA (reference sequence). This chain's CDR3 is CSAGRGLAGNTGELFF. The CDR3 DNA sequence: TGCAGTGCCGGGCGTGGGCTAGCGGGGAACACCGGGGAGCTGTTTTTT.

The chain employs TRBV13 and TRBJ2-5; D is perhaps TRBD1 or TRBD2 (5 bases each). This CDR3 is 13 amino acids long. CDR1 and CDR2 (germline): PRHDT, FYEKMQ (reference sequence). Deletions cut 5 bases from V and 2 bases from J, with 9 bases between. This CDR3 reads CASSPGPQETQYF. DNA of the CDR3: TGTGCCAGCAGCCCGGGACCGCAAGAGACCCAGTACTTC.

This chain links TRBV27 with TRBJ1-2, with D unclear. The CDR3 is 15 residues long. The V gene's germline CDR1 is MNHEY and CDR2 SMNVEV (reference sequence). V was pared by 5 bases and J by 4 bases, with 17 bases between. The CDR3 sequence is CASSTHRGGFYGYTF. The CDR3 DNA reads as TGTGCCAGCAGTACCCACCGGGGAGGGTTCTATGGCTACACCTTC.

This clonotype was counted between two and nine times. The V and J genes are TRBV20-1 and TRBJ2-1, with 7 positions matching TRBD2. After removal of 4 bases from V and 3 bases from J, the junction contained 9 bases not matched to a gene. CDR1 and CDR2 (germline): DFQATT, SNEGSKA (reference sequence). The CDR3 covers 15 residues. Written as DNA, the CDR3 is TGCAGTGCTAACATAGCGGGCCTCGACTACAATGAGCAGTTCTTC. It encodes CSANIAGLDYNEQFF.

The table lists this clonotype with a few counts. This rearrangement joins TRBV29-1 to TRBJ2-1; D is possibly TRBD1 (5 bases). With 6 bases removed from V and 5 bases from J, the gap between germline ends came to 14 bases. CDR1 is SQVTM, CDR2 ANQGSEA, per germline. The CDR3 has 13 residues. The CDR3 coding sequence is TGCAGCGTAATTCTAGGGGCCCACAATGAGCAGTTCTTC. It translates to CSVILGAHNEQFF.

The gene calls are TRBV20-1 and TRBJ2-7, with D perhaps assigned TRBD1 or TRBD2 (5 bases each). CDR1 DFQATT and CDR2 SNEGSKA come from the germline V gene (reference sequence). Trimming shortened V by 0 bases and J by 3 bases, and 12 bases separated the two germline ends. The CDR3 has 14 residues. Written as DNA, the CDR3 is TGCAGTGCTAGAGATCTTACGGGACGCTACGAGCAGTACTTC. Its protein product is CSARDLTGRYEQYF.